This TCR beta chain stems from a study of cytomegalovirus exposure and HLA in healthy donors. This clone is a singleton in its sample. Its target is not known. PCR used 60 Vbeta primers and 13 Jbeta primers. Measured with immunoSEQ multiplex PCR; TCRdb has only the in-frame clones, and not every one. The table has more than 200,000 clones, 83% seen once. The CDR3 sequence is 16 residues long. V gave up 7 bases and J gave up 4 bases; unmatched junction bases: 14. The germline CDR1 and CDR2 sequences are SGHRS and YFSETQ. General study findings and limits: Confirmation was obtained in vitro that a few CMV-associated chains are specific for CMV antigens. Presence/absence comparisons presumed near-even sequencing depth among donors.

The sequenced sample was PBMCs. The chain couples TRBV5-1 to TRBJ2-3; 8 nucleotides match TRBD1. This TCR came from a girl between 5 and 17 years old in good health and CMV-seronegative. The DNA of the CDR3 is TGCGCCAGCTTTGGAACCGGGACAGGTTTCCCAGATACGCAGTATTTT. Translation gives CASFGTGTGFPDTQYF.